One sample yielded the 19 T cell receptor beta chains listed below, sequenced in a study of shared clonotypes between healthy human individuals. Profiling relied on immunoSEQ multiplex PCR, and the TCRdb table lists in-frame clones only, not all of them. The sample records 2 million to 3 million clones, approximately 93% being singletons. The sample consisted of naive CD4+ T cells from PBMCs. This sample's subset: CD45RA+ positively selected. These receptors all come from a man between 18 and 29 years old in good health. Some clones in this sample may be carry-over from other donors' samples.

The chain recombines TRBV4-3 with TRBJ1-1; 8 bases are a match to TRBD1. The CDR3 has 18 amino acids. The ends lost 4 bases at V and 0 bases at J; junction bases unmatched: 13. Germline lookup yields CDR1 LGHNA and CDR2 YSLEER. In DNA form, the CDR3 reads TGCGCCAGCAGCCCTCATTCAAGGACAGGGCCCTTGAACACTGAAGCTTTCTTT. Encoded protein: CASSPHSRTGPLNTEAFF.

The J gene is TRBJ2-1, the V gene TRBV5-1, with 8 positions matching TRBD2. Germline values: CDR1 SGHRS, CDR2 YFSETQ. The J segment lost 2 bases and the V segment lost 2 bases, leaving 6 bases of the junction unmatched. The length of the CDR3 is 16 residues. The CDR3 DNA reads as TGCGCCAGCAGCTTACAAGCGGGAGCCCCCTACAATGAGCAGTTCTTC. It translates to CASSLQAGAPYNEQFF.

This clone occurred once. The chain joins TRBV19 to TRBJ1-4; D unclear. This CDR3 has 13 amino acids. V was cut by 4 bases and J by 2 bases, with 5 bases left in between. Germline lookup yields CDR1 LNHDA and CDR2 SQIVND (reference sequence). The CDR3 here is CASSRETNEKLFF. DNA for the CDR3: TGTGCCAGTAGTAGAGAGACTAATGAAAAACTGTTTTTT.

The rearrangement links TRBV7-8 to TRBJ1-2; TRBD1 matches 7 bases. V dropped 6 bases and J dropped 6; count of bases not matched to a gene: 7. Germline loops: CDR1 SGHVS, CDR2 FQNEAQ. The CDR3 has 13 amino acids. In nucleotides, the CDR3 is TGTGCCAGCAGTTCCGACAGGGTCCATGGCTACACCTTC. Translated: CASSSDRVHGYTF.

This chain uses TRBV6-6 with TRBJ2-5; no clear D gene. Between the trimmed V and J ends, which lost 4 bases and 5 bases, there was a span of 17 bases. The CDR3 runs 15 residues. CDR1 and CDR2 (germline): MNHNY, SVGAGI (reference sequence). As DNA, the CDR3 is TGTGCCAGCAGTTTACAATCACGAATCCGGGAGACCCAGTACTTC. Its translation is CASSLQSRIRETQYF.

CDR3 bases: TGTGCCAGCAGTTTCCTCAGAGAGGGGGACAATGAGCAGTTCTTC. Protein sequence: CASSFLREGDNEQFF. V gene TRBV2 combines with J gene TRBJ2-1, with a possible D match to TRBD1 (6 bases). Germline CDR1 and CDR2: SNHLY and FYNNEI. The CDR3 is made up of 15 amino acids. With 5 bases removed from V and 5 bases from J, the gap between germline ends came to 16 bases. The full variable domain, completed using reference TRBV2 and TRBJ2-1, is EPEVTQTPSHQVTQMGQEVILRCVPISNHLYFYWYRQILGQKVEFLVSFYNNEISEKSEIFDDQFSVERPDGSNFTLKIRSTKLEDSAMYFCASSFLREGDNEQFFGPGTRLTVL.

The chain combines TRBV27 with TRBJ1-1; the match to TRBD1 covers 7 bases. Germline-derived CDR1 and CDR2 are MNHEY and SMNVEV (reference sequence). Trimming took 3 bases from V and 0 from J; bases not matched to a gene: 4. The CDR3 extends over 15 amino acids. CDR3 residues: CASSFGDSLNTEAFF. The CDR3, as DNA: TGTGCCAGCAGTTTCGGGGACAGTTTGAACACTGAAGCTTTCTTT.

V and J are TRBV7-8 and TRBJ2-5; tentatively, D is TRBD2 (5 bases). V lost 3 bases and J lost 2, with 13 bases in between. The CDR3 runs to 15 residues. The germline gives CDR1 SGHVS, CDR2 FQNEAQ. The CDR3 sequence: CASSFGLATQETQYF. In nucleotides, the CDR3 is TGTGCCAGCAGCTTCGGGTTAGCGACACAAGAGACCCAGTACTTC.

For this clone: The sample contains more than one DNA sequence encoding this CDR3. This chain links TRBV18 with TRBJ2-7, with D perhaps TRBD1 (6 bases). Germline CDR1 and CDR2: KGHSH and LQKENI. The CDR3 has 13 residues. The V and J ends lost 3 bases and 4 bases respectively, with 10 bases between them. The CDR3 DNA reads as TGTGCCAGCTCACCTACAGGGAATTACGAGCAGTACTTC. Translation: CASSPTGNYEQYF.

The rearrangement joins TRBV5-4 to TRBJ2-2; 9 bases are a match to TRBD1. J gave up 1 base and V 5 bases, and 9 bases lay outside the gene matches. The germline V gene encodes CDR1 SGHNT and CDR2 YYREEE (reference sequence). CDR3 length: 17 amino acids. CDR3 DNA: TGTGCCAGCAGTTTTCCCCCGGGACAGGGGAACACCGGGGAGCTGTTTTTT. Protein sequence: CASSFPPGQGNTGELFF.

For this clone: Other DNA sequences in this specimen translate into the identical CDR3. The chain has TRBV28 and TRBJ2-3, with D perhaps TRBD1 (6 bases). Germline values: CDR1 MDHEN, CDR2 SYDVKM. V was shortened by 8 bases and J by 0 bases, with 15 bases between the two germline ends. The CDR3 runs 15 residues. The CDR3: CASSSRGTSTDTQYF. Here the CDR3 DNA reads TGTGCCAGCTCTTCAAGGGGGACCAGCACAGATACGCAGTATTTT.

The rearrangement joins TRBV7-3 to TRBJ1-1, with 7 positions matching TRBD1. Germline V CDR1 and CDR2: SGHTA, FQGTGA. The CDR3 is 15 residues long. J was trimmed by 3 bases and V by 1 base; bases with no gene match: 5. Written as DNA, the CDR3 is TGTGCCAGCAGCTTAAGCTTAACAGGGGACACTGAAGCTTTCTTT. Translation: CASSLSLTGDTEAFF.

This chain uses TRBV5-1 with TRBJ2-4; 8 positions agree with TRBD1. The CDR3 runs to 16 residues. V lost 0 bases and J lost 5; bases outside the gene matches: 7. Germline-derived CDR1 and CDR2 are SGHRS and YFSETQ. The CDR3 region has the DNA TGCGCCAGCAGCTTGGCCTGGGGACAGGCCCAAAACATTCAGTACTTC. Translation gives CASSLAWGQAQNIQYF.

This clone has a single count. V and J are TRBV18 and TRBJ1-1, with a possible D match to TRBD1 (5 bases). Trimming took 6 bases from V and 1 from J, leaving 15 bases between them. Germline values: CDR1 KGHSH, CDR2 LQKENI. The CDR3 is 15 residues long. The DNA of the CDR3 is TGTGCCAGCTCCGTCATTGGGGGTCAGAACACTGAAGCTTTCTTT. This codes for CASSVIGGQNTEAFF.

This clone is a singleton in its sample. The V call is TRBV4-2, the J call TRBJ1-1; TRBD1 is a possible D gene (5 bases). The CDR3 has 16 amino acids. V lost 0 bases and J 11 bases, leaving 22 bases between the germline ends. CDR1 is LGHNA and CDR2 is YNFKEQ in the germline V gene. CDR3: CASSQDKNRAGRQAFF. The CDR3 DNA follows: TGTGCCAGCAGCCAAGATAAGAATAGGGCAGGGCGCCAGGCTTTCTTT.

The chain links TRBV5-1 to TRBJ2-7; 11 nucleotides align to TRBD1. Germline CDR1 and CDR2: SGHRS and YFSETQ. After removal of 4 bases from V and 3 bases from J, the junction contained 12 bases not matched to a gene. The CDR3 consists of 17 residues. The CDR3 nucleotides read TGCGCCAGCAGCCTAGGACAGGGGGCTAATCTATTCTACGAGCAGTACTTC. Residues: CASSLGQGANLFYEQYF.

The V gene is TRBV10-3, the J gene TRBJ2-7, with D unresolved. Germline-derived CDR1 and CDR2 are ENHRY and SYGVKD. The ends were cut back, 4 bases at V and 4 bases at J, with 8 bases in the middle. This CDR3 has 12 amino acids. CDR3 region: CAISAPGYEQYF. As DNA, the CDR3 is TGTGCCATCAGTGCCCCAGGTTACGAGCAGTACTTC.

The chain uses TRBV18 and TRBJ1-4; D gene unclear. Germline lookup yields CDR1 KGHSH and CDR2 LQKENI. CDR3 length equals 15 residues. V was clipped by 0 bases and J by 5 bases, with 10 bases between them. The CDR3 region is CASSPPGGENEKLFF. The CDR3 nucleotides read TGTGCCAGCTCACCACCGGGCGGAGAAAATGAAAAACTGTTTTTT.

Only one count was recorded for this clone. V is TRBV19 and J is TRBJ1-1, with a possible D match to TRBD1 (6 bases). The CDR3 is 14 amino acids. The germline V and J ends were trimmed by 3 bases and 5 bases, with 13 bases remaining between them. The germline gives CDR1 LNHDA, CDR2 SQIVND (reference sequence). The DNA for the CDR3 is TGTGCCAGTAGTATTGCAGGGGTGGAGACTGAAGCTTTCTTT. As protein: CASSIAGVETEAFF.